One sample yielded the 12 T cell receptor beta chains listed below, sequenced in a study of cytomegalovirus exposure and HLA in healthy donors. Both 60 Vbeta primers and 13 Jbeta primers went into the PCR. Profiling relied on immunoSEQ multiplex PCR, and the TCRdb table lists in-frame clones only, not all of them. The data contain under 200,000 clones, about three quarters of them singletons. Sequenced input: PBMCs. These receptors were taken from a female donor in good health and CMV-seronegative.

The gene calls are TRBV27 and TRBJ2-7; 10 nucleotides line up with TRBD2. Trimming took 3 bases from V and 5 from J; bases not matched to a gene: 7. Germline V lookup: CDR1 MNHEY, CDR2 SMNVEV (reference sequence). This CDR3 contains 15 residues. The CDR3 bases are TGTGCCAGCAGTTTGGTAGCGGGAGGAGTTCACGAGCAGTACTTC. Its translation: CASSLVAGGVHEQYF.

The gene calls are TRBV28 and TRBJ2-7, with D uncertain. The CDR3 totals 11 residues. The ends were cut back, 3 bases at V and 4 bases at J, with 4 bases in the middle. The germline V gene has CDR1 MDHEN and CDR2 SYDVKM. The CDR3 coding sequence is TGTGCCAGCAGTTTCCGGTACGAGCAGTACTTC. Translation gives CASSFRYEQYF.

The chain carries TRBV9 and TRBJ1-6, with D unresolved. The germline gives CDR1 SGDLS, CDR2 YYNGEE. The CDR3 length is 14 residues. The V end lost 0 bases, the J end lost 9 bases, and 10 bases lay between the germline ends. The chain's CDR3 is CASSVVQEGSPLHF. DNA for the CDR3: TGTGCCAGCAGCGTAGTGCAGGAAGGTTCACCCCTCCACTTT.

The chain is built from TRBV7-3 and TRBJ1-1, with 7 bases lining up with TRBD1. CDR1 and CDR2 from the germline V gene are SGHTA and FQGTGA. The CDR3 is 16 amino acids. Trimming removed 0 bases from V and 0 bases from J; junction bases left unmatched: 4. CDR3 bases: TGTGCCAGCAGCTTAACGGGGGACAGAATGAACACTGAAGCTTTCTTT. It translates to CASSLTGDRMNTEAFF.

This chain links TRBV5-5 with TRBJ2-5; 7 bases are a match to TRBD1. The CDR3 runs 16 residues. Per germline, CDR1 SGHKS and CDR2 YYEKEE (reference sequence). With 0 bases clipped from V and 4 bases from J, the junction kept 9 bases outside the gene matches. CDR3 loop: CASSLETGTVAETQYF. In DNA, the CDR3 is TGTGCCAGCAGCTTGGAAACAGGGACAGTCGCAGAGACCCAGTACTTC.

This clone was observed a handful of times. V usage is TRBV28 and J usage is TRBJ2-7, with 8 bases aligning to TRBD2. This CDR3 has 15 residues. Germline lookup yields CDR1 MDHEN and CDR2 SYDVKM. The ends lost 3 bases at V and 5 bases at J; junction bases unmatched: 9. CDR3 residues: CASSFGAGEFNEQYF. DNA of the CDR3: TGTGCCAGCAGTTTCGGAGCGGGAGAATTCAACGAGCAGTACTTC.

DNA for the CDR3: TGCAGTGTCTATTTTACAAGCGAGCAGTACTTC. This encodes CSVYFTSEQYF. This rearrangement joins TRBV20-1 to TRBJ2-5; D not resolved. The J call is uncertain, as TRBJ2-7 better fits the DNA end. This CDR3 contains 11 residues. The germline gives CDR1 DFQATT, CDR2 SNEGSKA (reference sequence).

CDR3 amino acids: CASTRGTTNEKLFF. DNA for the CDR3: TGTGCCAGTACCCGAGGGACAACTAATGAAAAACTGTTTTTT. This sequence joins TRBV19 and TRBJ1-4; D unresolved. The CDR3 runs 14 residues. Trimming pared 7 bases from V and 0 bases from J, leaving 9 bases between. Germline CDR1 is LNHDA and CDR2 is SQIVND (reference sequence).

Concerning this clone itself: A junction boundary mismatches the germline segment, possibly from a read error. The V and J genes are TRBV6-1 and TRBJ2-7; 11 nucleotides match TRBD2. CDR3 size: 15 residues. Germline V gene sequence: CDR1 MNHNS, CDR2 SASEGT. In DNA form, the CDR3 reads TGTGCCAGCAGGGTATTCGCTAGCGGGGGGTACGGGCAGTACTTC. Translation gives CASRVFASGGYGQYF.

The V call is TRBV7-3, the J call TRBJ2-6, with D uncertain. The V end was cut by 5 bases, the J end by 4 bases, with 9 bases between. Germline values: CDR1 SGHTA, CDR2 FQGTGA. This CDR3 has 14 residues. The CDR3 reads CASSPTRGANVLTF. In DNA form, the CDR3 reads TGTGCCAGCAGCCCGACACGGGGGGCCAACGTCCTGACTTTC.

V and J are TRBV7-5 and TRBJ2-3; TRBD2, as called in the table, went unchecked against the DNA. TRBV7-5 is a pseudogene locus. The CDR3 contains 17 residues. The CDR3 coding sequence is TGTGCCAGAAGCTCAAGTAGGGGAGCTAGCGGCACAGATACGCAGTATTTT. This translates into CARSSSRGASGTDTQYF.

The chain carries TRBV28 and TRBJ1-2; D not resolved. The CDR3 runs 13 residues. Germline V gene sequence: CDR1 MDHEN, CDR2 SYDVKM. V lost 2 bases and J lost 4, with 8 bases in between. As DNA, the CDR3 is TGTGCCAGCAGTTTAAGCCCCTTCTATGGCTACACCTTC. Translated, it gives CASSLSPFYGYTF.